This paragraph reports one T cell receptor (beta chain). Its target is unknown. This sample was taken from a study of shared clonotypes between healthy human individuals. Findings and caveats of the study: Clonotypes shared by all four sorted-subset donors had higher generation probabilities than non-shared clonotypes. Naive subsets typically showed greater estimated richness than memory subsets.

Naive CD8 cells lacked CD45RO and underwent positive selection for CCR7, leaving out terminally differentiated effector memory CD45RA+ cells. The authors distributed each subset's genomic DNA evenly over several immunoSEQ plates. Clones were sequenced by immunoSEQ multiplex PCR, and TCRdb holds only the in-frame ones, with some missing. This table has 2 million to 2.5 million clones, approximately 94% appearing once. Germline-derived CDR1 and CDR2 are SGHRS and YFSETQ. Trimming cost V 0 bases and J 3 bases; bases outside gene matches: 8. The CDR3 has 17 amino acids. The clonotype comes from a man younger than 30 in good health. This sequence joins TRBV5-1 and TRBJ1-2; TRBD1 aligns across 10 bases. Sequencing was carried out using naive CD8+ T cells sorted from blood. The CDR3 DNA is TGCGCCAGCAGCTTGGGCTTCGGGACAGGGGCGTACTATGGCTACACCTTC. Amino acids: CASSLGFGTGAYYGYTF.